The 10 T cell receptor beta chains in this list originate from one sample, sequenced in a study of T cell repertoires in cytomegalovirus infection (dated by TCRdb to between 2018 and 2021). Per the publication, the treatment or condition label means: in vitro stimulation with specific CMV peptide epitopes to enrich CMV-specific T cells. Instrument used: Illumina HiSeq 1500. TCRdb took the public reads, trimmed them with fastp at Q25, ran MiXCR for clone calling and kept in-frame beta chains. Each entry is one CDR3 protein sequence, shown with its most common DNA and genes. The sample profile shows about half a million distinct CDR3 sequences; roughly 42% of them were found once. The top ten hold around 45% of the sample. Antigens for these TCRs are unknown. Sequenced here: cultured PBMCs, sampled from culture after CMV antigen stimulation. The receptors stem from a human donor in good health (CMV status not recorded). Some clones in this sample may be carry-over from other donors' samples.

This clonotype has just a few counts. The rearrangement uses TRBV7-2 and TRBJ1-2; 9 nucleotides match TRBD1. Unmatched junction bases numbered 7, after V lost 5 bases and J lost 6 bases. This CDR3 is 14 amino acids long. Looked up from germline, CDR1 is SGHTA and CDR2 is FQGNSA. In DNA form, the CDR3 reads TGTGCCAGCAGCCCGACAGGGGGAGTAAATGGCTACACCTTC. This translates into CASSPTGGVNGYTF.

This clonotype has just a few counts. The rearrangement links TRBV7-2 to TRBJ1-6, with 9 bases identical to TRBD1. Per the germline V gene, CDR1 is SGHTA and CDR2 is FQGNSA. This CDR3 region has 14 residues. V lost 5 bases and J lost 14; bases outside the gene matches: 10. This CDR3 is CASSPGTGSQSLHF. The CDR3 nucleotides read TGTGCCAGCAGCCCCGGGACAGGGTCTCAGTCCCTCCACTTT.

The chain employs TRBV6-5 and TRBJ1-5; TRBD1 matches at 11 bases. The CDR3 totals 14 residues. CDR1 and CDR2 (germline): MNHEY, SVGAGI. Germline trimming cut 2 bases from V and 6 bases from J; bases unmatched to any gene: 0. The CDR3 region has the DNA TGTGCCAGCAGTTACGGGACAGGGGGTCAGCCCCAGCATTTT. Translation gives CASSYGTGGQPQHF.

V and J are TRBV6-1 and TRBJ2-1; D may correspond to TRBD1 or TRBD2 (5 bases each). Per germline, CDR1 MNHNS and CDR2 SASEGT. Deletions cut 6 bases from V and 10 bases from J, with 13 bases between. The CDR3 contains 12 residues. The CDR3 sequence is CASSERGREQFF. For the CDR3, the DNA is TGTGCCAGCAGCGAACGGGGCCGGGAGCAGTTCTTC.

The chain recombines TRBV19 with TRBJ2-3; 8 nucleotides line up with TRBD2. The germline CDR1 and CDR2 sequences are LNHDA and SQIVND (reference sequence). V was clipped by 7 bases and J by 3 bases; unmatched bases: 12. The CDR3 loop spans 16 amino acids. The CDR3 spells CASTFGGGGRTDTQYF. The CDR3 coding sequence is TGTGCCAGTACCTTCGGCGGTGGCGGGAGGACAGATACGCAGTATTTT.

The CDR3 DNA sequence: TGCAGTGCTACAGCACCTAGCTTCGAGCAGTACTTC. It codes for CSATAPSFEQYF. This chain connects TRBV20-1 to TRBJ2-7, with D tentatively TRBD2 (5 bases). Trimming took off 4 bases at V and 6 bases at J, with 13 bases between the two ends. The V gene's germline CDR1 is DFQATT and CDR2 SNEGSKA (reference sequence). The CDR3 totals 12 residues.

V is TRBV18 and J is TRBJ2-1; D may be TRBD1 (6 bases). This CDR3 is 15 amino acids long. Trimming took 2 bases from V and 6 from J, leaving 14 bases between them. From germline, CDR1 is KGHSH and CDR2 LQKENI. The CDR3: CASSPGGARPNEQFF. The CDR3 DNA reads TGTGCCAGCTCACCAGGGGGCGCTCGGCCCAATGAGCAGTTCTTC.

The V gene is TRBV5-1, the J gene TRBJ2-6; no firm D call. CDR1 SGHRS and CDR2 YFSETQ come from the germline V gene. V was cut by 4 bases and J by 2 bases, with 7 bases left in between. The CDR3 is made up of 14 amino acids. For the CDR3, the DNA is TGCGCCAGCAGCCTAGAAACTGGGGCCAACGTCCTGACTTTC. Translation: CASSLETGANVLTF. Combining the CDR3 with reference TRBV5-1 and TRBJ2-6 gives the whole variable domain KAGVTQTPRYLIKTRGQQVTLSCSPISGHRSVSWYQQTPGQGLQFLFEYFSETQRNKGNFPGRFSGRQFSNSRSEMNVSTLELGDSALYLCASSLETGANVLTFGAGSRLTVL.

V and J are TRBV7-6 and TRBJ1-1, with D tentatively TRBD1 (5 bases). V was clipped by 2 bases and J by 6 bases, with 10 bases between them. Germline CDR1 is SGHVS and CDR2 is FNYEAQ. This CDR3 is 13 amino acids long. CDR3: CASSLQGDSEAFF. CDR3 in DNA: TGTGCCAGCAGCTTACAAGGGGACTCTGAAGCTTTCTTT.

This chain links TRBV5-4 with TRBJ2-7, with TRBD2 identical over 10 bases. Looked up from germline, CDR1 is SGHNT and CDR2 is YYREEE (reference sequence). The CDR3 sequence is 14 residues long. V was pared by 4 bases and J by 3 bases, with 4 bases of the junction left unmatched. The CDR3 spells CASSATSGNYEQYF. In DNA, the CDR3 is TGTGCCAGCAGCGCCACTAGCGGGAACTACGAGCAGTACTTC.